This T cell receptor (beta chain) was profiled in a study of T cell responses to AZD1222 COVID-19 vaccine. Study-level results: Researchers report vaccine-associated CD4 TCRs spanning spike, with dominance at 160-218 and 743-854. Clonal diversity may have been underestimated in mostly white British donors.

Assay: immunoSEQ multiplex PCR; the TCRdb copy retains only in-frame clones and omits some. The sample gives about 110,000 clones, roughly 92% of which show up once; about 2.5% is in the top ten. Per germline, CDR1 ENHRY and CDR2 SYGVKD. This CDR3 has 16 residues. The V gene end was trimmed by 6 bases and the J gene end by 4 bases; junction bases not matched to a gene: 6. A word on this clone: Its antigen remains unknown.

The sequenced sample was peripheral blood, obtained 28 days after the second AZD1222 dose. This TCR was sampled from an adult who received the AZD1222 COVID-19 vaccine. The chain employs TRBV10-3 and TRBJ2-1; 13 positions agree with TRBD2. Here the CDR3 DNA reads TGTGCCATCAGGGGGACTAGCGGGGACCATTACAATGAGCAGTTCTTC. Its protein is CAIRGTSGDHYNEQFF.